The present T cell receptor (beta chain) was sequenced within a study of multiple sclerosis patients with progressive multifocal leukoencephalopathy. General observations from the study: Before and during natalizumab, the clones expanded at PML already existed.

Profiled with immunoSEQ multiplex PCR; TCRdb holds only in-frame clones, not every one. The table lists tens of thousands of clones, 88% of them singletons. Worth noting for this clone: Its antigen is undetermined.

Time point described: before natalizumab initiation. The V end was cut by 0 bases, the J end by 4 bases, with 19 bases between. CDR3 size: 18 residues. Germline V CDR1 and CDR2: LNHDA, SQIVND (reference sequence). The source of this sequence is a human donor with multiple sclerosis. Material for sequencing was PBMCs. This chain connects TRBV19 to TRBJ1-3; tentative D call: TRBD1 (5 bases). CDR3 sequence (DNA): TGTGCCAGTAGTATAGATCTATCGAGGGGCGCCGGCGGAAACACCATATATTTT. This encodes CASSIDLSRGAGGNTIYF.